This TCR beta chain emerged from a study of blood T cell repertoires in COVID-19. Overall study: The United States, Italy and Spain supplied acute and convalescent COVID-19 samples.

Profiling relied on immunoSEQ multiplex PCR, and the TCRdb table lists in-frame clones only, not all of them. The repertoire holds over 40,000 clones, with around 84% as singletons. Germline CDR1 reads WNHNN; CDR2 reads SYGVQD (reference sequence). The junction had 3 bases not matched to a gene; V was cut back by 8 bases and J by 6 bases. The CDR3 length is 12 residues. Input material: peripheral blood. The chain recombines TRBV10-1 with TRBJ2-1, with 8 positions matching TRBD1. The sequence was collected from a man older than 75 with active COVID-19. CDR3 sequence: CASPDRGNEQFF. CDR3 nucleotide sequence: TGCGCCAGCCCAGACAGGGGCAATGAGCAGTTCTTC.